This TCR beta chain was observed in a study of OX40 agonist ivuxolimab in advanced cancers. As for the study in general: As their treatment, patients were administered ivuxolimab, an agonistic anti-OX40 (CD134) antibody. The group had a mean age of roughly 56 years, ranged from about 20 to 80, and was approximately 81% male.

Only one count was recorded for this clone. Its matching antigen is unknown. The CDR3 spans 15 residues. V gave up 4 bases and J gave up 8 bases, with 20 bases separating them. Germline loops: CDR1 SGHAT, CDR2 FQNNGV. Study results and limitations: More expanded clones were seen, on average, in CD8+ T cells than in CD4+.

Repertoires were generated with immunoSEQ multiplex PCR, while TCRdb's copy carries only in-frame clones and drops some. The table lists more than 50,000 clones, roughly 84% of them singletons. This sample comprised CD4+ or CD8+ T cells sorted from blood, obtained in a trial of the OX40 agonist ivuxolimab. The TCR comes from an adult with an advanced solid tumor such as melanoma, head and neck, liver or kidney cancer. J is TRBJ1-2 and V is TRBV11-2; no firm D call. The CDR3 DNA follows: TGTGCCAGCAGCTCATCCTCGGCGACCTGGCGGGGCTACACCTTC. Translating it yields CASSSSSATWRGYTF.